Described below is a single TCR beta chain sequence and its context. Antigen: not known. The source of the sample is a study of Ad26.COV2.S vaccination and SARS-CoV-2 variants. TCRdb's table, derived via immunoSEQ multiplex PCR, lists solely in-frame clones and lacks some. This repertoire shows under 300,000 clones, roughly 85% found once; its top ten account for 2.5% to 3.5%. Specified treatment: 15 to 20 received Ad26.COV2.S at low or high dose, single or two shots; 5 received placebo; per-sample allocation not given. After the first vaccine or placebo injection, samples were drawn on day 63. Study outcomes and limitations: Comparable non-spike TCR breadth was observed in vaccine and placebo recipients.

The starting material was peripheral blood, obtained in a trial of Ad26.COV2.S vaccine versus placebo. This sequence originates from a person aged 18-60 years who received the Ad26.COV2.S COVID-19 vaccine or a placebo.

This CDR3 reads CASRSDTTTNEKLFF. For the CDR3, the DNA is TGTGCCAGCAGGTCGGACACCACAACTAATGAAAAACTGTTTTTT. The chain couples TRBV7-9 to TRBJ1-4, with D maybe TRBD1 (5 bases). The CDR3 extends over 15 amino acids. Germline values: CDR1 SEHNR, CDR2 FQNEAQ (reference sequence). The V gene lost 6 bases and the J gene lost 0 bases, with 11 bases spanning the gap.